The rows below give T cell receptor beta chains drawn from one sample of a study of cytomegalovirus exposure and HLA in healthy donors. Here immunoSEQ multiplex PCR was the method, and the copy in TCRdb shows in-frame clones only, minus some. The table has 65,000 to 70,000 clones, approximately 77% seen once. Sequenced material: PBMCs. The receptors were gathered from a woman younger than 45 in good health and CMV-seropositive. Both conserved end residues are part of each CDR3. A D gene is named only where the DNA matches it firmly. Clone size is shown for a subset of rows, as once, few, many or a class of expanded clone.

clone size: once
D gene: -
V gene: TRBV11-2
J gene: TRBJ2-7
CDR3 DNA: TGTGCCAGCAGCTCCCTCCGCGAGCAGTACTTC
CDR3 protein: CASSSLREQYF

clone size: -
D gene: -
V gene: TRBV29-1
J gene: TRBJ1-2
CDR3 DNA: TGCAGCGTTGATCTACCTAACTATGGCTACACCTTC
CDR3 protein: CSVDLPNYGYTF

clone size: -
D gene: TRBD2
V gene: TRBV6-6
J gene: TRBJ2-7
CDR3 DNA: TGTGCCAGCAGTTCAAGTAGCGGGGCCTACGAGCAGTACTTC
CDR3 protein: CASSSSSGAYEQYF

clone size: -
D gene: TRBD1
V gene: TRBV2
J gene: TRBJ1-1
CDR3 DNA: TGTGCCAGCAGTCGACAGGGTTTGAACACTGAAGCTTTCTTT
CDR3 protein: CASSRQGLNTEAFF

clone size: -
D gene: -
V gene: TRBV5-1
J gene: TRBJ2-7
CDR3 DNA: TGCGCCAGCAGCTTTAGCGGAAGGCGTTGGGAGCAGTACTTC
CDR3 protein: CASSFSGRRWEQYF

clone size: -
D gene: -
V gene: TRBV11-2
J gene: TRBJ1-4
CDR3 DNA: TGTGCCAGCAGCCTCGGGACTTGGGTTGAAAAACTGTTTTTT
CDR3 protein: CASSLGTWVEKLFF

clone size: -
D gene: TRBD2
V gene: TRBV2
J gene: TRBJ2-7
CDR3 DNA: TGTGCCAGCAGTACTCCCGGGACTAGCGGGGACCCCTACGAGCAGTACTTC
CDR3 protein: CASSTPGTSGDPYEQYF

clone size: -
D gene: -
V gene: TRBV7-8
J gene: TRBJ1-3
CDR3 DNA: TGTGCCAGCAGCAGCCGGGACTCTGGAAACACCATATATTTT
CDR3 protein: CASSSRDSGNTIYF

clone size: -
D gene: TRBD2
V gene: TRBV6-5
J gene: TRBJ2-3
CDR3 DNA: TGTGCCAGCAGCAAGCGGGAAAGGGGTACGCAGTATTTT
CDR3 protein: CASSKRERGTQYF

clone size: -
D gene: TRBD1
V gene: TRBV19
J gene: TRBJ1-5
CDR3 DNA: TGTGCCAGTAGTCACCGGACAGGGGATCAGCCCCAGCATTTT
CDR3 protein: CASSHRTGDQPQHF

clone size: few
D gene: -
V gene: TRBV6-1
J gene: TRBJ2-5
CDR3 DNA: TGTGCCAGCAACGGGATGGGAGAGACCCAGTACTTC
CDR3 protein: CASNGMGETQYF

clone size: few
D gene: TRBD1
V gene: TRBV9
J gene: TRBJ1-2
CDR3 DNA: TGTGCCAGCAGCGTAGGGTCAGGGGGGTATGGCTACACCTTC
CDR3 protein: CASSVGSGGYGYTF

clone size: -
D gene: -
V gene: TRBV6-5
J gene: TRBJ1-1
CDR3 DNA: TGTGCCAGCAGTTACCGGTCCCTGGGAGAGAACACTGAAGCTTTCTTT
CDR3 protein: CASSYRSLGENTEAFF

clone size: -
D gene: TRBD1
V gene: TRBV19
J gene: TRBJ2-1
CDR3 DNA: TGTGCCAGTATTTCGGACAGGAGCTCCTACAATGAGCAGTTCTTC
CDR3 protein: CASISDRSSYNEQFF

clone size: once
D gene: -
V gene: TRBV11-2
J gene: TRBJ2-5
CDR3 DNA: TGTGCCAGCAGCGCCTTACTTGCGCATCAAGAGACCCAGTACTTC
CDR3 protein: CASSALLAHQETQYF

clone size: -
D gene: TRBD1
V gene: TRBV6-6
J gene: TRBJ1-2
CDR3 DNA: TGTGCCAGCAGTGGACCGGGACAGAGTTTCTATGGCTACACCTTC
CDR3 protein: CASSGPGQSFYGYTF

clone size: -
D gene: TRBD1
V gene: TRBV9
J gene: TRBJ1-1
CDR3 DNA: TGTGCCAGCAGCGTAGGGACAGGGGGTAACACTGAAGCTTTCTTT
CDR3 protein: CASSVGTGGNTEAFF

clone size: -
D gene: TRBD1
V gene: TRBV7-3
J gene: TRBJ1-1
CDR3 DNA: TGTGCCAGCAGCGCAGGGACAGAGAACACTGAAGCTTTCTTT
CDR3 protein: CASSAGTENTEAFF

clone size: -
D gene: -
V gene: TRBV5-8
J gene: TRBJ2-7
CDR3 DNA: TGTGCCAGCATTCCGGCGCCCTCACAGGTTGACTACGAGCAGTACTTC
CDR3 protein: CASIPAPSQVDYEQYF

clone size: -
D gene: -
V gene: TRBV28
J gene: TRBJ1-2
CDR3 DNA: TGTGCCAGCAGTTTCCAGGGTCAAAATATCTATGGCTACACCTTC
CDR3 protein: CASSFQGQNIYGYTF

clone size: few
D gene: TRBD2
V gene: TRBV4-3
J gene: TRBJ2-5
CDR3 DNA: TGCGCCAGCAGCCAAGATGGTACTAGCGGCCAAGAGACCCAGTACTTC
CDR3 protein: CASSQDGTSGQETQYF

clone size: -
D gene: TRBD1
V gene: TRBV5-4
J gene: TRBJ2-1
CDR3 DNA: TGTGCCAGCAGCCAACAGGGGAGACGGATGAGCGATGAGCAGTTCTTC
CDR3 protein: CASSQQGRRMSDEQFF

clone size: -
D gene: TRBD2
V gene: TRBV7-9
J gene: TRBJ2-7
CDR3 DNA: TGTGCCAGCAGGGTCGTCGGGGGAGGGAAGGACGAGCAGTACTTC
CDR3 protein: CASRVVGGGKDEQYF

clone size: once
D gene: TRBD1
V gene: TRBV19
J gene: TRBJ1-1
CDR3 DNA: TGTGCCAGTAGTATAGATCTGAGGGGGCTCACTGAAGCTTTCTTT
CDR3 protein: CASSIDLRGLTEAFF

clone size: -
D gene: -
V gene: TRBV9
J gene: TRBJ2-7
CDR3 DNA: TGTGCCAGCAGCGTAGGGGGGGATGCCTCTTACGAGCAGTACTTC
CDR3 protein: CASSVGGDASYEQYF

clone size: -
D gene: TRBD2
V gene: TRBV30
J gene: TRBJ2-7
CDR3 DNA: TGTGCCTGGAGTGTAATAAGGGGGACTAGCCATTTGAACGAGCAGTACTTC
CDR3 protein: CAWSVIRGTSHLNEQYF